One sample yielded the 10 T cell receptor beta chains listed below, sequenced in a study of identical twins. Each CDR3 protein is one row after TCRdb ran MiXCR on the 5' RACE reads. The table includes 450,000 or so distinct CDR3 sequences, around a sixth detected once. What was sequenced was naive T cells sorted from blood. Receptor source: a man in his fifties in good health.

V gene TRBV7-9 combines with J gene TRBJ2-1; D is perhaps TRBD1 or TRBD2 (5 bases each). V lost 5 bases and J 6 bases, leaving 11 bases between the germline ends. This CDR3 comprises 13 residues. Germline assignment: CDR1 SEHNR and CDR2 FQNEAQ (reference sequence). The CDR3 protein is CASSPPGTNEQFF. CDR3 coding DNA: TGTGCCAGCAGCCCCCCCGGGACCAATGAGCAGTTCTTC.

The sample holds a few counts of this clonotype. V gene TRBV6-5 combines with J gene TRBJ2-3, with TRBD2 matching 12 bases. After removal of 4 bases from V and 2 bases from J, the junction contained 7 bases not matched to a gene. The CDR3 runs 17 residues. Germline V gene data show CDR1 as MNHEY and CDR2 as SVGAGI. CDR3 sequence: CASSSHLAGGFTDTQYF. CDR3 in DNA: TGTGCCAGCAGTTCCCACCTAGCGGGGGGGTTCACAGATACGCAGTATTTT.

The rearrangement uses TRBV19 and TRBJ2-1, with D perhaps TRBD2 (6 bases). Germline-derived CDR1 and CDR2 are LNHDA and SQIVND (reference sequence). The CDR3 is made up of 16 amino acids. The V end was cut by 8 bases, the J end by 8 bases, with 25 bases between. Here the CDR3 reads CASGRGTFKLRDEQFF. The CDR3 DNA reads as TGTGCCAGTGGGCGCGGGACCTTTAAACTACGGGATGAGCAGTTCTTC.

Ten or more counts support this clonotype. One junction end disagrees with the germline gene, perhaps due to a read error. The chain has TRBV7-9 and TRBJ2-1, with D unclear. Per germline, CDR1 SEHNR and CDR2 FQNEAQ (reference sequence). The CDR3 has 12 amino acids. CDR3 nucleotide sequence: TGTGCCAGCAGCTTAGACGGATATGAGCCGTTCTTC. It specifies CASSLDGYEPFF.

The table lists this clonotype with a few counts. The chain joins TRBV6-2 or TRBV6-3 to TRBJ2-2; 10 positions match TRBD1. Looked up from germline, CDR1 is MNHEY and CDR2 is SVGEGT. V shed 6 bases, J shed 6 bases, and the junction held 19 bases outside the gene matches. This CDR3 comprises 19 residues. In nucleotides, the CDR3 is TGTGCCAGCAGCCAACCTGGTGACCCGGGACAGGGGTCCCCCGGGGAGCTGTTTTTT. Translating it yields CASSQPGDPGQGSPGELFF.

The CDR3 spells CASSYSISGVGNTIYF. The CDR3 nucleotides read TGTGCCAGCAGTTACTCGATATCGGGGGTTGGAAACACCATATATTTT. The rearrangement uses TRBV6-5 and TRBJ1-3, with D tentatively TRBD1 (5 bases). Germline assignment: CDR1 MNHEY and CDR2 SVGAGI. The CDR3 length is 16 residues. Trimming took 0 bases from V and 3 from J, leaving 12 bases between them.

The rearrangement uses TRBV5-1 and TRBJ2-3; D is tentatively TRBD1 or TRBD2 (5 bases each). Trimming left V 4 bases short and J 6 bases short, with 15 bases between. The CDR3 is made up of 14 amino acids. Germline lookup yields CDR1 SGHRS and CDR2 YFSETQ. The CDR3, as DNA: TGCGCCAGCAGCCAGGGAGAGCTTGCTGATACGCAGTATTTT. Translated, it gives CASSQGELADTQYF.

The table lists this clonotype with a few counts. The rearrangement links TRBV10-3 to TRBJ2-5, with D possibly being TRBD1 or TRBD2 (6 bases each). V lost 5 bases, J lost 5 bases, and 15 bases lay in between. The CDR3 extends over 14 amino acids. CDR1 and CDR2 (germline): ENHRY, SYGVKD. CDR3 loop: CAISQPGAGETQYF. The CDR3 DNA reads TGTGCCATCAGTCAGCCGGGGGCCGGGGAGACCCAGTACTTC.

V is TRBV4-1 and J is TRBJ2-7, with TRBD2 matching 11 bases. The CDR3 sequence is 15 residues long. V dropped 3 bases and J dropped 3; count of bases not matched to a gene: 4. The germline gives CDR1 MGHRA, CDR2 YSYEKL. The CDR3 coding sequence is TGCGCCAGCAGCCATCATACTAGCGGGGGCTACGAGCAGTACTTC. It is translated as CASSHHTSGGYEQYF.

This clonotype was detected ten times or more. V and J are TRBV20-1 and TRBJ2-7; the D gene is possibly TRBD1 (6 bases). The germline V gene has CDR1 DFQATT and CDR2 SNEGSKA (reference sequence). The CDR3 has 13 amino acids. V shed 5 bases and J shed 2 bases, with 13 bases lying between them. The chain's CDR3 is CSAVSGQTYEQYF. For the CDR3, the DNA is TGCAGTGCTGTCAGTGGACAGACCTACGAGCAGTACTTC.